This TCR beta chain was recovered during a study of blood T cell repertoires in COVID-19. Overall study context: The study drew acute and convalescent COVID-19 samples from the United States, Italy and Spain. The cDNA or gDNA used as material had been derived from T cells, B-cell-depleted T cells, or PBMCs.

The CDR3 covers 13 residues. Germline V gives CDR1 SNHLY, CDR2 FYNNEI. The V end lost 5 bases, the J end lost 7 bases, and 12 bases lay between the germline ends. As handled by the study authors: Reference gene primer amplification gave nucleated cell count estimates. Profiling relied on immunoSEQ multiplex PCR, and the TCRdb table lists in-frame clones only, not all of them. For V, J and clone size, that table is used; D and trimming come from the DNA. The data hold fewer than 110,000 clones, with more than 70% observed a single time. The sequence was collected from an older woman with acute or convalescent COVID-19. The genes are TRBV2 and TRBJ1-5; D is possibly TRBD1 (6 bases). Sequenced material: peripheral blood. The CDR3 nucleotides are TGTGCCAGCAGTTGGGACATGAGACAGCCCCAGCATTTT. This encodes CASSWDMRQPQHF.